Presented here are 3 T cell receptor beta chains from one specimen sequenced in a study of T cell changes during pregnancy in multiple sclerosis. Clones were sequenced by immunoSEQ multiplex PCR, and TCRdb holds only the in-frame ones, with some missing. The data show tens of thousands of clones, about 90% seen once. Source: CD4+ T cells from peripheral blood mononuclear cells, taken after pregnancy. The receptor set was obtained from a female donor in good health, enrolled as a control in a pregnancy study.

This clone was counted a few times. The chain recombines TRBV4-3 with TRBJ1-1; unclear D gene. Trimming removed 4 bases from V and 0 bases from J, with 6 bases in between. The germline V gene encodes CDR1 LGHNA and CDR2 YSLEER. This CDR3 spans 13 amino acids. CDR3 amino acids: CASSPSLNTEAFF. DNA for the CDR3: TGCGCCAGCAGCCCATCATTGAACACTGAAGCTTTCTTT.

The V call is TRBV5-8, the J call TRBJ1-1; a weak D match, TRBD1 (5 bases). CDR3 length: 14 residues. V lost 5 bases and J 1 base, leaving 12 bases between the germline ends. Germline V gives CDR1 SGHTS, CDR2 YDEGEE. CDR3 loop: CASRLSGGNTEAFF. The CDR3 nucleotides are TGTGCCAGCAGGTTATCGGGGGGGAACACTGAAGCTTTCTTT.

This chain connects TRBV11-3 to TRBJ2-3; perhaps TRBD2 as D (6 bases). Trimming pared 5 bases from V and 2 bases from J, leaving 11 bases between. CDR1 and CDR2 from the germline V gene are SGHNT and YENEEA. The CDR3 contains 14 residues. The chain's CDR3 is CASSAGGNTDTQYF. DNA of the CDR3: TGTGCCAGCAGCGCCGGAGGGAACACAGATACGCAGTATTTT. Together with reference TRBV11-3 and TRBJ2-3, the CDR3 gives the full variable domain: EAGVVQSPRYKIIEKKQPVAFWCNPISGHNTLYWYLQNLGQGPELLIRYENEEAVDDSQLPKDRFSAERLKGVDSTLKIQPAELGDSAVYLCASSAGGNTDTQYFGPGTRLTVL.